This TCR beta chain was found in a study of sequential checkpoint blockade in melanoma. As for the study in general: Patients were randomized 1:1 to nivolumab-then-ipilimumab or ipilimumab-then-nivolumab first-line.

Assay: immunoSEQ multiplex PCR; the TCRdb copy retains only in-frame clones and omits some. The data contain about 21,000 clones, 80% to 90% of them singletons. This sample's treatment: randomized to nivolumab then ipilimumab (arm A) or the reverse (arm B). No patient had prior DNA-damaging chemotherapy. PBMC sorting kept live CD3+CD8+ cells without CD19 or CD56. Germline CDR1 and CDR2: SGDLS and YYNGEE. J was trimmed by 7 bases and V by 0 bases; bases with no gene match: 7. The CDR3 has 14 residues. The starting material was CD8+ T cells sorted from blood (inferred from file names), obtained from a patient given nivolumab and ipilimumab in sequence. This receptor was obtained from a human donor with melanoma. This rearrangement joins TRBV9 to TRBJ2-7; 7 bases are shared with TRBD2. The CDR3 sequence: CASSVGGSPGEQYF. As DNA, the CDR3 is TGTGCCAGCAGCGTAGGCGGGAGTCCGGGAGAGCAGTACTTC.